This TCR beta chain was documented in a study of T cell responses to AZD1222 COVID-19 vaccine. Produced via immunoSEQ multiplex PCR; TCRdb's table is partial and in-frame only. The sample comprises 100,000 or so clones, roughly nine tenths of which are singletons, and approximately 4.2% rests with the top ten. The CDR3 is 13 amino acids. CDR1 is SGHRS and CDR2 is YFSETQ in the germline V gene. V was pared by 0 bases and J by 3 bases, with 4 bases between. The chain links TRBV5-1 to TRBJ1-3; D uncertain. The source material was peripheral blood, sampled on day 0 of AZD1222 vaccination. The TCR comes from an adult in good health. CDR3 loop: CASSLDGGNTIYF. The CDR3 DNA sequence: TGCGCCAGCAGCTTGGACGGTGGAAACACCATATATTTT.